The text below deals with one TCR beta chain. Its antigen is not identified. This record belongs to a study of T cells in Graves' hyperthyroidism and ophthalmopathy. The CDR3 totals 14 residues. Trimming stripped 5 bases from V and 4 bases from J, with 11 bases between. Germline CDR1 SGHTA, CDR2 FQGTGA. There were TCR beta CDR3 regions amplified from RNA transcripts. During a first-round RT-PCR of the TCR CDR3, the HTBI primer set was used. TCRdb reprocessed the multiplex PCR reads via MiXCR and lists one record per CDR3 protein. The sample includes roughly 500,000 distinct CDR3 sequences, around 46% seen only once; the top ten take 15% to 20%. Study-level findings and limits: In simple terms, a model built on 13 V-J features told ophthalmopathy apart from stable hyperthyroidism. Ophthalmopathy, as predicted by the model, came a median roughly 6.8 months after the prediction.

Uncontrolled infection, other autoimmune disease, pregnancy or lactation excluded patients. Each diagnosis drew on symptoms, thyroxine, TRAb, thyroid ultrasound and orbital computed tomography findings. The chain uses TRBV7-3 and TRBJ2-2; D may match TRBD1 or TRBD2 (5 bases each). The sequencing sample was made of peripheral blood or thyroid tissue (not recorded which). The receptor was derived from an adult woman with Graves' disease, either hyperthyroidism or ophthalmopathy (not recorded which). CDR3 bases: TGTGCCAGCAGCCCCGGGACGTCCACCGGGGAGCTGTTTTTT. Protein: CASSPGTSTGELFF.